This T cell receptor beta chain was observed in a study of shared clonotypes between healthy human individuals. The study's findings and limits: Only blood was sampled, and tissue TCR repertoires likely differ from blood ones.

The count of this clone is one. Its antigen is currently unknown. With 5 bases removed from V and 0 bases from J, the gap between germline ends came to 14 bases. The CDR3 is made up of 15 amino acids. CDR1 and CDR2 (germline): MNHEY, SVGAGI. TCRdb's table, derived via immunoSEQ multiplex PCR, lists solely in-frame clones and lacks some. The sample holds about half a million clones; approximately 80% are singletons and the top ten take approximately 12%. Sample: PBMCs. The receptor comes from a woman aged 40 to 55 in good health. Some clones in this sample may be carry-over from other donors' samples. The V and J genes are TRBV6-5 and TRBJ2-7, with a tentative D call TRBD2 (6 bases). The CDR3 sequence: CASSRQAGSSYEQYF. The DNA for the CDR3 is TGTGCCAGCAGTCGCCAGGCGGGAAGCTCCTACGAGCAGTACTTC.